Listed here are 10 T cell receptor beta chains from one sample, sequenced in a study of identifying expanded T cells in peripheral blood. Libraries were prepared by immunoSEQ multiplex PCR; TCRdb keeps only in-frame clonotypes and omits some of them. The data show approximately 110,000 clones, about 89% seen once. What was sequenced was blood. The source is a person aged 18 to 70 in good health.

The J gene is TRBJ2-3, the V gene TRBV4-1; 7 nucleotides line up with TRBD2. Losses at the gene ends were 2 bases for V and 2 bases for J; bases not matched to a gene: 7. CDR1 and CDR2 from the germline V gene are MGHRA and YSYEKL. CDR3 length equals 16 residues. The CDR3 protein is CASSQSVAGFTDTQYF. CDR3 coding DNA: TGCGCCAGCAGCCAATCGGTAGCGGGCTTCACAGATACGCAGTATTTT.

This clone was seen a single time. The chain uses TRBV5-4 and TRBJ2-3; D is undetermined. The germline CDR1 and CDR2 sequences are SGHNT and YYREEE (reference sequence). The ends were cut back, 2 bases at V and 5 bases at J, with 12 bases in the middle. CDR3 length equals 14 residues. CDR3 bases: TGTGCCAGCAGCTTCCCTACGGTAGGAGATACGCAGTATTTT. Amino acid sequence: CASSFPTVGDTQYF.

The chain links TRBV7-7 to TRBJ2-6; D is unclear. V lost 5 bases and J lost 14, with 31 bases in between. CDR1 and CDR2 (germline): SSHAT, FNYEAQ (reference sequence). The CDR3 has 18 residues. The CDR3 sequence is CASSHGISATKSGQLLTF. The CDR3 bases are TGTGCCAGCAGCCATGGTATTAGTGCCACAAAGTCGGGCCAACTCCTGACTTTC.

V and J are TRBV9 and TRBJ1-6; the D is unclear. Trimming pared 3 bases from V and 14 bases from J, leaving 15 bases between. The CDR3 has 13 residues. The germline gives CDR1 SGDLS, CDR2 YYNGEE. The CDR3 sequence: CASSGEGERSLHF. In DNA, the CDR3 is TGTGCCAGCAGCGGAGAAGGTGAACGGTCCCTCCACTTT.

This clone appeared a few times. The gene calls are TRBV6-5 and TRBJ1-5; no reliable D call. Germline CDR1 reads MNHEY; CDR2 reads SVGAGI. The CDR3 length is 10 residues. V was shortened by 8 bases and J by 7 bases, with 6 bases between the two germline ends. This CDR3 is CASGGQPQHF. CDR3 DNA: TGTGCCAGCGGAGGGCAGCCCCAGCATTTT.

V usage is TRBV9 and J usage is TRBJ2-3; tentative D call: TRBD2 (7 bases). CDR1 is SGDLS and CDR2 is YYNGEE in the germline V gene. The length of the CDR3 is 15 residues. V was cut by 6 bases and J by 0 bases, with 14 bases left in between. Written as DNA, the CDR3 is TGTGCCAGCACTTTAGGGGGGGATAGCACAGATACGCAGTATTTT. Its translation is CASTLGGDSTDTQYF.

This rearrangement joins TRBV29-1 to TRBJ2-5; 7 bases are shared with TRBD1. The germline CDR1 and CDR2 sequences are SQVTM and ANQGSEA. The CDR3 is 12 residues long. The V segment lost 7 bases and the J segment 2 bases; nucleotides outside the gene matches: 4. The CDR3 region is CSGGQQQETQYF. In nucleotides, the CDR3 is TGCAGCGGGGGACAGCAACAAGAGACCCAGTACTTC.

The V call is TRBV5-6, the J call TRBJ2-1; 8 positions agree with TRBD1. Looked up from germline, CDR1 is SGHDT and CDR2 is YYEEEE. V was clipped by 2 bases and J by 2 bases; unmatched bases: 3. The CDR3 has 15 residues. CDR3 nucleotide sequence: TGTGCCAGCAGCTTACAGGACAGGGCCTACAATGAGCAGTTCTTC. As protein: CASSLQDRAYNEQFF.

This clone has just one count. The CDR3 loop is CASSQALIGEQYF. The CDR3 coding sequence is TGCGCCAGCAGCCAGGCCCTTATCGGCGAGCAGTACTTC. J is TRBJ2-7 and V is TRBV4-3, with D unresolved. Germline CDR1 LGHNA, CDR2 YSLEER. V lost 3 bases and J lost 6, with 12 bases in between. The CDR3 totals 13 residues.

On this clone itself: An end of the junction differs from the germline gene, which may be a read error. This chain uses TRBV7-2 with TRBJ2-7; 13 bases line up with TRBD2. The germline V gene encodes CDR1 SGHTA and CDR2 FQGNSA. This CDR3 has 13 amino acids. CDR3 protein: CASTLTGTSGADF. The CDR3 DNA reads TGTGCCAGCACCCTAACCGGGACTAGCGGGGCAGACTTC.